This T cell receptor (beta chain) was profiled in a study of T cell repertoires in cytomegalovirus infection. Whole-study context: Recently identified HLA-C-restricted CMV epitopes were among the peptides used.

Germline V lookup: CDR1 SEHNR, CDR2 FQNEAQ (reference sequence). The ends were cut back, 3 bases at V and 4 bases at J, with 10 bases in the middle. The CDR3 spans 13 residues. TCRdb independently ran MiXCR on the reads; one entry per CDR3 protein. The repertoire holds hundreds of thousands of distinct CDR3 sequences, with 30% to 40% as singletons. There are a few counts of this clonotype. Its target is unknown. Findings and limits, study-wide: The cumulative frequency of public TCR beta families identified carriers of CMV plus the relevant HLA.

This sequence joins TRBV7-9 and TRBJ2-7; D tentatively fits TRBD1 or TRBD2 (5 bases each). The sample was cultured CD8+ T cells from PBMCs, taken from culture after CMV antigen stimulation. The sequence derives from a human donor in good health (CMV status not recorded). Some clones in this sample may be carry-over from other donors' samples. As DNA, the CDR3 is TGTGCCAGCAGCTTGAGGGGCCGGTACGAGCAGTACGTC. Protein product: CASSLRGRYEQYV.